This T cell receptor (beta chain) came from a study of response to subunit inactivated influenza vaccine. Regarding this clonotype: Its target is not known.

This CDR3 comprises 13 residues. The ends were cut back, 1 base at V and 11 bases at J, with 9 bases in the middle. Germline V gene sequence: CDR1 LGHNA, CDR2 YSLEER. General study points: The authors suggested that few new T cells are recruited per seasonal influenza vaccination.

TCRdb re-analysed the RT-PCR reads in MiXCR, keeping a single row per CDR3 protein. The sample records 650,000 to 800,000 distinct CDR3 sequences, approximately 18% being singletons. Source: PBMCs from blood, taken around 5 days after vaccination. This sequence joins TRBV4-3 and TRBJ1-6; no clear D gene. The clonotype comes from a man between 50 and 59 years old who received an inactivated influenza vaccine. CDR3 sequence (DNA): TGCGCCAGCAGCCAAGTTGGTCTGGCACCCCTCCACTTT. It yields the protein CASSQVGLAPLHF.